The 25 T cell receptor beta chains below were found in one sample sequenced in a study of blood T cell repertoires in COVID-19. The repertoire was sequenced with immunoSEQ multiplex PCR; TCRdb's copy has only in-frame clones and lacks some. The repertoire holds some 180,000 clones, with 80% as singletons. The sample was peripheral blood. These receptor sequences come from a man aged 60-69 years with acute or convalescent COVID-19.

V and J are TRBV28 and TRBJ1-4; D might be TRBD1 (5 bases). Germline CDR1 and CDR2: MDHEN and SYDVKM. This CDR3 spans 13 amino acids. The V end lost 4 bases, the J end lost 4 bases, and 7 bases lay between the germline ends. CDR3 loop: CASSSDSNEKLFF. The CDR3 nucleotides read TGTGCCAGCAGTTCCGACAGTAATGAAAAACTGTTTTTT.

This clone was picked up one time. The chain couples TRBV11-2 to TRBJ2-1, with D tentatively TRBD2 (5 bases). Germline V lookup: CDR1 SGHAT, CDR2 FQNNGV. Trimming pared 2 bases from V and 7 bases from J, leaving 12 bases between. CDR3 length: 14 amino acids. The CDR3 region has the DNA TGTGCCAGCAGCTTACGACTACCCGGGAATGAGCAGTTCTTC. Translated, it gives CASSLRLPGNEQFF.

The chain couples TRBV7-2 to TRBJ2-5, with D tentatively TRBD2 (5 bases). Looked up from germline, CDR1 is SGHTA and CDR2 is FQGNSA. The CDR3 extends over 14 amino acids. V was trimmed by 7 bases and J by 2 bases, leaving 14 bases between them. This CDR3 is CASTKRTGQETQYF. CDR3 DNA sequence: TGTGCCAGCACCAAACGGACTGGTCAAGAGACCCAGTACTTC.

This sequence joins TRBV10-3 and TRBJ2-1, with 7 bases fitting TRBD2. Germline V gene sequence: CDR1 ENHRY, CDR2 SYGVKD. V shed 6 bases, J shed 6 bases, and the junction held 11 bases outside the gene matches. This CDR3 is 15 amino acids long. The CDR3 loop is CAISGAGGRSNEQFF. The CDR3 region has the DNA TGTGCCATCAGCGGGGCGGGCGGGAGAAGCAATGAGCAGTTCTTC.

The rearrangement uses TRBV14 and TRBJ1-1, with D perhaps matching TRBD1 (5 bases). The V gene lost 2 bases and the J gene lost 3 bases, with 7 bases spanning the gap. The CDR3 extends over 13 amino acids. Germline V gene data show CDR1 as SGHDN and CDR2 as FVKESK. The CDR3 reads CASSQPGYTEAFF. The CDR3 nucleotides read TGTGCCAGCAGCCAACCAGGGTACACTGAAGCTTTCTTT.

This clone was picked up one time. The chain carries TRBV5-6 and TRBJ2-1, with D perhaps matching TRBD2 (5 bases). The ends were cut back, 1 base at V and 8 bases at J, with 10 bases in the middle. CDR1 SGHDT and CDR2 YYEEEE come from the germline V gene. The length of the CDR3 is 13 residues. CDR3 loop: CASSLWLAHEQFF. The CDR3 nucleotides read TGTGCCAGCAGCTTGTGGCTAGCCCATGAGCAGTTCTTC.

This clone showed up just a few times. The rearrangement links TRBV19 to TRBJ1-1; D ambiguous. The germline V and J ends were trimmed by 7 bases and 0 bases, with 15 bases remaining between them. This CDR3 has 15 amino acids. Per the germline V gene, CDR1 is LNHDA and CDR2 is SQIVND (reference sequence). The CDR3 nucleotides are TGTGCCAGTAAATTGGCGGGAAAGGTGAACACTGAAGCTTTCTTT. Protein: CASKLAGKVNTEAFF.

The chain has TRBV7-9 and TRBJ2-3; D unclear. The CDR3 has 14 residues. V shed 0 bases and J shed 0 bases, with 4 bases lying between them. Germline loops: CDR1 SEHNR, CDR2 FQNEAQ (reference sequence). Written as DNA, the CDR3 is TGTGCCAGCAGCTTAGCCTCTAGCACAGATACGCAGTATTTT. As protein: CASSLASSTDTQYF.

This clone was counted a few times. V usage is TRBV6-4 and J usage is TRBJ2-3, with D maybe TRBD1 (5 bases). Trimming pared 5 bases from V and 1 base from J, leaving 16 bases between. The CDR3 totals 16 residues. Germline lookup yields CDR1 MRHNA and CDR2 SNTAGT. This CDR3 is CASSPDVGRGTDTQYF. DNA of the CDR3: TGTGCCAGCAGTCCGGACGTGGGGCGAGGCACAGATACGCAGTATTTT.

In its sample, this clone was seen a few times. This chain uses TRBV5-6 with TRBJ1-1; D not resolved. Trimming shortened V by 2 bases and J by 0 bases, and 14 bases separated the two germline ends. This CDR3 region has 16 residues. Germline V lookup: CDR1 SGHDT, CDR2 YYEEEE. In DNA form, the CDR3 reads TGTGCCAGCAGCTTCTGGGCAGGTCTCGTGAACACTGAAGCTTTCTTT. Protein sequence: CASSFWAGLVNTEAFF.

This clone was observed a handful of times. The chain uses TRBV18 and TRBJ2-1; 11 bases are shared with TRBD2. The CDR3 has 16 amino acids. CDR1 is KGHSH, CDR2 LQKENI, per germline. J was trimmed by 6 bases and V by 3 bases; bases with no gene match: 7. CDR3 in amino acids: CASSPLILAGANEQFF. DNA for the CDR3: TGTGCCAGCTCACCTTTAATACTAGCGGGAGCCAATGAGCAGTTCTTC.

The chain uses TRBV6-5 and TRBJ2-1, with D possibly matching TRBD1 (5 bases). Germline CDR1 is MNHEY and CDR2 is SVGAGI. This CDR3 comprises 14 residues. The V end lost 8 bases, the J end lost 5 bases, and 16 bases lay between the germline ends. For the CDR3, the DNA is TGTGCCAGCTCCCCCTGGACACGAGACAATGAGCAGTTCTTC. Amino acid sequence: CASSPWTRDNEQFF.

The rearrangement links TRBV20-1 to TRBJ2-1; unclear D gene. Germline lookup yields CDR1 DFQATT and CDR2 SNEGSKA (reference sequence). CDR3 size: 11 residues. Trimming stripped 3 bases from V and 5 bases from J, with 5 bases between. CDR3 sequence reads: CSARQDNEQFF. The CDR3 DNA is TGCAGTGCTAGGCAGGACAATGAGCAGTTCTTC.

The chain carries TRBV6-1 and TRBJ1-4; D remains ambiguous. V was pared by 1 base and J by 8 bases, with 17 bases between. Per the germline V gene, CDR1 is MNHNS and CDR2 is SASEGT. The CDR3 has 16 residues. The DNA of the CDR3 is TGTGCCAGCAGTGAAGGTTGGAGCAAAGCACGAGAAAAACTGTTTTTT. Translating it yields CASSEGWSKAREKLFF.

CDR3 region: CAISDGDRAGANVLTF. CDR3 sequence (DNA): TGTGCCATCAGTGATGGCGACAGGGCTGGGGCCAACGTCCTGACTTTC. This chain links TRBV10-3 with TRBJ2-6; 7 nucleotides match TRBD1. This CDR3 has 16 residues. Germline V gene data show CDR1 as ENHRY and CDR2 as SYGVKD. V lost 3 bases to trimming and J lost 2 bases; unmatched junction nucleotides: 4.

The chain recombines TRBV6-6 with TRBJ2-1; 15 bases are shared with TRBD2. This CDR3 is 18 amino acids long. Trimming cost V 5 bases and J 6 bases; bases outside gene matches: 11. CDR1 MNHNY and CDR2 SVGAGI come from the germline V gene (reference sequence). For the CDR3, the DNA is TGTGCCAGCAGTCAACGGACTAGCGGGGGGGCGTCCCGCAATGAGCAGTTCTTC. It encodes CASSQRTSGGASRNEQFF.

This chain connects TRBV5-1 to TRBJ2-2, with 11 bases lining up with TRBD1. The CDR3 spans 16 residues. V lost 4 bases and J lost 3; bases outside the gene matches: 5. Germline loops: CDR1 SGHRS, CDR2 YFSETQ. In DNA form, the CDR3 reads TGCGCCAGCAGCCTTAGGGGACAGGGGGACACCGGGGAGCTGTTTTTT. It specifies CASSLRGQGDTGELFF.

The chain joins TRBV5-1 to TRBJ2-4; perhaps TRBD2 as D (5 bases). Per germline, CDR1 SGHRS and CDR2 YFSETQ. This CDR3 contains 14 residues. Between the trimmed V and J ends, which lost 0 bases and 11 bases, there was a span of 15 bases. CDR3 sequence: CASSLGPGSAVQYF. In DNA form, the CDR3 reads TGCGCCAGCAGCTTGGGGCCGGGATCTGCGGTTCAGTACTTC.

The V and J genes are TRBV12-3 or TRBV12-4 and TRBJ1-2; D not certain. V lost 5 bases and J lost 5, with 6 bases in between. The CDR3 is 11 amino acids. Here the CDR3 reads CASSPLYGYTF. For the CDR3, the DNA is TGTGCCAGCAGTCCCCTTTATGGCTACACCTTC.

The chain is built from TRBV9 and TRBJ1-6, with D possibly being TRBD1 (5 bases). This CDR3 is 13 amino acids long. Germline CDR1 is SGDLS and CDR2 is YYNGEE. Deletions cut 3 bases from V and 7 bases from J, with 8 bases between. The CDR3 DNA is TGTGCCAGCAGCGGGACAACAAATTCACCCCTCCACTTT. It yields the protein CASSGTTNSPLHF.

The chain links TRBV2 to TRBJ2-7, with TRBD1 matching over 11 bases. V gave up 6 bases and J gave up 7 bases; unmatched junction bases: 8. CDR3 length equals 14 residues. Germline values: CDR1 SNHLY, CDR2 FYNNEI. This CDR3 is CASSVGQGVGEQYF. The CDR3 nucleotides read TGTGCCAGCAGCGTGGGACAGGGGGTAGGGGAGCAGTACTTC.

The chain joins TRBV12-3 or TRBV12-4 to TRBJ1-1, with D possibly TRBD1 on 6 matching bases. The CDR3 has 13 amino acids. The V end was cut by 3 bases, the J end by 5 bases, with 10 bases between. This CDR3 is CASSLTRGTEAFF. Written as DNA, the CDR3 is TGTGCCAGCAGTTTGACAAGGGGGACTGAAGCTTTCTTT.

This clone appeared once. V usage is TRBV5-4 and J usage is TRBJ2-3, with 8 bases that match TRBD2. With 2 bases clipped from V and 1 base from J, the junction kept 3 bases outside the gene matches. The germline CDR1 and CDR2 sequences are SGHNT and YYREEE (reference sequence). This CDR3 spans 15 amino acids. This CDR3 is CASSFRRGGTDTQYF. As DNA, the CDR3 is TGTGCCAGCAGCTTTAGGCGGGGGGGCACAGATACGCAGTATTTT.

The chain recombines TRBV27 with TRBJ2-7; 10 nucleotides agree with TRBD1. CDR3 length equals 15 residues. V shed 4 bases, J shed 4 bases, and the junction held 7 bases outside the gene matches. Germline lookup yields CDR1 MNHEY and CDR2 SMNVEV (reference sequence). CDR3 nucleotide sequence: TGTGCCAGCAGTTCCTGGGACAGGGGCGGGTACGAGCAGTACTTC. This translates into CASSSWDRGGYEQYF.

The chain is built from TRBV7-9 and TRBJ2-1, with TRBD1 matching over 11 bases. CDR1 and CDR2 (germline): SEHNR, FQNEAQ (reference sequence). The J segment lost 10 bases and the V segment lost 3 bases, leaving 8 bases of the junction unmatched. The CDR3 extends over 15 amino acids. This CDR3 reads CASSFLGQGVWEQFF. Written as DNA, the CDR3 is TGTGCCAGCAGCTTTTTGGGACAGGGGGTCTGGGAGCAGTTCTTC. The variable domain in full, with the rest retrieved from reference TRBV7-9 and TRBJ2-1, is DTGVSQNPRHKITKRGQNVTFRCDPISEHNRLYWYRQTLGQGPEFLTYFQNEAQLEKSRLLSDRFSAERPKGSFSTLEIQRTEQGDSAMYLCASSFLGQGVWEQFFGPGTRLTVL.